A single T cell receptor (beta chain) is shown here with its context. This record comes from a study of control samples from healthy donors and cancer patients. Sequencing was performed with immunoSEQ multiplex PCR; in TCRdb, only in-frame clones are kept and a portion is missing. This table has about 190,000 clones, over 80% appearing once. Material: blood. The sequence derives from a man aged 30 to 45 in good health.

The chain's CDR3 is CASSWDRYNEQFF. CDR3 nucleotides: TGTGCCAGCAGTTGGGACCGATACAATGAGCAGTTCTTC. This chain joins TRBV7-3 and TRBJ2-1; D possibly matches TRBD1 or TRBD2 (5 bases each). Germline V lookup: CDR1 SGHTA, CDR2 FQGTGA. The CDR3 loop spans 13 amino acids. Between the trimmed V and J ends, which lost 6 bases and 4 bases, there was a span of 10 bases.